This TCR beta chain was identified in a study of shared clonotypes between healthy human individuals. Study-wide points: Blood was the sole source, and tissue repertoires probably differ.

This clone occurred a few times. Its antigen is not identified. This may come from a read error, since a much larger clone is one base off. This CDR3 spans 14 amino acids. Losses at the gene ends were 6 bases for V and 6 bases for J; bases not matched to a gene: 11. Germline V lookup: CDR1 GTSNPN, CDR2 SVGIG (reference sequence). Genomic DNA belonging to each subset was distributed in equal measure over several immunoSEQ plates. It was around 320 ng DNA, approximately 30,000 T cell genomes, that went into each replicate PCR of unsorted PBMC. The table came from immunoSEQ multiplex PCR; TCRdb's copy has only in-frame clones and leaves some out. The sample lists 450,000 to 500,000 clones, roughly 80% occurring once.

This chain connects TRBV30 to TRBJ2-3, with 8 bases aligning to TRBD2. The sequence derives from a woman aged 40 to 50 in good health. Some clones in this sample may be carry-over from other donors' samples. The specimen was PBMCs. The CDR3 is CACGSGTVSDTQYF. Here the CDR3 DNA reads TGTGCCTGTGGTAGCGGGACCGTTTCCGATACGCAGTATTTT.